This T cell receptor (beta chain) was found in a study of shared clonotypes between healthy human individuals. Germline V CDR1 and CDR2: SGHRS, YFSETQ. The CDR3 has 15 residues. V shed 3 bases, J shed 5 bases, and the junction held 7 bases outside the gene matches. TCRdb's copy holds only in-frame clones and misses some; the assay was immunoSEQ multiplex PCR. The data hold about 680,000 clones, with roughly 70% observed a single time. This TCR was sampled from a woman in her 30s in good health. The chain couples TRBV5-1 to TRBJ1-4, with 7 positions matching TRBD1. The sequenced material came from memory CD4+ T cells sorted from blood. Subset here: CD45RA-negative fraction. This CDR3 reads CASSSGQIVNEKLFF. In DNA form, the CDR3 reads TGCGCCAGCAGCTCGGGACAGATAGTAAATGAAAAACTGTTTTTT.